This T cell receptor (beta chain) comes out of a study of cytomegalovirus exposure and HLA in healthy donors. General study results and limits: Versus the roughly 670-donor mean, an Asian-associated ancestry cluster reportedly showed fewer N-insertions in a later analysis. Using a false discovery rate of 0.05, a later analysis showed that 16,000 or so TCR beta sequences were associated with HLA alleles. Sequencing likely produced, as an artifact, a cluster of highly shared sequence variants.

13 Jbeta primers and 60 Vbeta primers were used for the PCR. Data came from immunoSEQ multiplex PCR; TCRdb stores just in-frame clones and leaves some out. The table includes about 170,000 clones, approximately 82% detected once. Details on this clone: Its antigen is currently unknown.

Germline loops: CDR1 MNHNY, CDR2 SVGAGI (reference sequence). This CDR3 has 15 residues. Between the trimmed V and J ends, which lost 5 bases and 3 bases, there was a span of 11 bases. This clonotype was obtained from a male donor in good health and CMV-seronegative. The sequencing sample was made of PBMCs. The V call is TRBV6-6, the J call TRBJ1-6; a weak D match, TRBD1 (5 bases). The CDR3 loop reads CASSQQAVYNSPLHF. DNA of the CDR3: TGTGCCAGCAGTCAACAGGCTGTCTATAATTCACCCCTCCACTTT.